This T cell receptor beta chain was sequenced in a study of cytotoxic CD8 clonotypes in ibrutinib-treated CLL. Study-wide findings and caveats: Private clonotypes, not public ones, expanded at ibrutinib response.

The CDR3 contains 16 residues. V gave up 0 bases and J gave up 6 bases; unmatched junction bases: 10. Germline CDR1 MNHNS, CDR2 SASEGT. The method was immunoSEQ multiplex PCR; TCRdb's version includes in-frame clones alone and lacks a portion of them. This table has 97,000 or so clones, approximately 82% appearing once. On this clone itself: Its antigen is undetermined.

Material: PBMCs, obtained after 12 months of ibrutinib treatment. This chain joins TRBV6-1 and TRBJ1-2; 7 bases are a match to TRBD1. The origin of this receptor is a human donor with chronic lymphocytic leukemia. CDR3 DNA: TGTGCCAGCAGTGAAGCCGTAACGACAGGGAAGGATGGCTACACCTTC. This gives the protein CASSEAVTTGKDGYTF.